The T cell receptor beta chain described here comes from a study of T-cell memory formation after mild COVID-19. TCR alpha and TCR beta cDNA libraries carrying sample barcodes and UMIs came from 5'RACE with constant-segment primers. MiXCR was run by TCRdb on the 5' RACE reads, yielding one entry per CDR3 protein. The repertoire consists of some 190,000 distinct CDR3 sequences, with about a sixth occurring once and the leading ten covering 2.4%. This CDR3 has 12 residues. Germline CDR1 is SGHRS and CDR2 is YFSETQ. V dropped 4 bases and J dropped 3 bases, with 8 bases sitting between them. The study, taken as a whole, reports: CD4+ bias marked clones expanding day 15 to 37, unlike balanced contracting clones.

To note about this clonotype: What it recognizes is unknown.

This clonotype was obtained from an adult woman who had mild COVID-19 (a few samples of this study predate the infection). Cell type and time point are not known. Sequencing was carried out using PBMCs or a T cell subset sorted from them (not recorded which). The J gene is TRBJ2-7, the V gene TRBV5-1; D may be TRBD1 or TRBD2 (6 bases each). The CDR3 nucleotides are TGCGCCAGCAGCCGGGGGCGCTACGAGCAGTACTTC. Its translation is CASSRGRYEQYF.